The 21 T cell receptor beta chains reported below all come from one sample, sequenced in a study of human T cells and chemical hapten exposure. Time point meaning: patch test 1, 2 weeks after DPC sensitization. As to treatment: therapeutic diphenylcyclopropenone sensitization with weekly scalp DPC. TCRdb used MiXCR to reprocess the RACE reads, holding one entry per CDR3 protein. The table lists 340,000 or so distinct CDR3 sequences, 5.5% to 8% of them singletons. This sample comprised whole blood, obtained in connection with sensitization to the hapten diphenylcyclopropenone (DPC). These TCRs come from a woman aged 18-29 years with alopecia areata. Some clones in this sample may be carry-over from other donors' samples.

In this sample, this clonotype turned up many times. The chain employs TRBV14 and TRBJ1-6; the D is unclear. Germline V gives CDR1 SGHDN, CDR2 FVKESK. The CDR3 extends over 16 amino acids. The germline V and J ends were trimmed by 3 bases and 1 base, with 10 bases remaining between them. As DNA, the CDR3 is TGTGCCAGCAGCCATCAGGAAGAATCCTATAATTCACCCCTCCACTTT. Encoded protein: CASSHQEESYNSPLHF.

The chain couples TRBV21-1 to TRBJ2-1. TRBV21-1 is a pseudogene. CDR3 length: 15 amino acids. The CDR3 bases are TGTGCCAGCAGCAAAGCGCGGGTCGGGTACAATGAGCAGTTCTTC. It specifies CASSKARVGYNEQFF.

The CDR3 loop is CASTPGGASSYEQYF. The DNA of the CDR3 is TGTGCCAGCACTCCAGGGGGGGCAAGCTCCTACGAGCAGTACTTC. The chain carries TRBV7-2 and TRBJ2-7, with D perhaps matching TRBD1 or TRBD2 (7 bases each). The CDR3 loop spans 15 amino acids. Between the trimmed V and J ends, which lost 7 bases and 0 bases, there was a span of 16 bases. CDR1 and CDR2 from the germline V gene are SGHTA and FQGNSA.

The CDR3 sequence: CASSLFRIAGGPKDTQYF. For the CDR3, the DNA is TGTGCCAGCAGCTTATTTCGTATAGCGGGGGGGCCAAAAGATACGCAGTATTTT. V usage is TRBV7-8 and J usage is TRBJ2-3; 11 bases agree with TRBD2. CDR3 length: 18 residues. V was pared by 2 bases and J by 5 bases, with 12 bases of the junction left unmatched. Germline loops: CDR1 SGHVS, CDR2 FQNEAQ.

This chain links TRBV15 with TRBJ1-6; 7 positions match TRBD1. There are 14 residues in the CDR3. Trimming took 6 bases from V and 6 from J; bases not matched to a gene: 5. CDR1 and CDR2 (germline): LNHNV, YYDKDF (reference sequence). The CDR3, as DNA: TGTGCCACCAGTCCGAGGGGGCTTAATTCACCCCTCCACTTT. Its translation is CATSPRGLNSPLHF.

This clonotype turned up a few times. The chain is built from TRBV20-1 and TRBJ2-7, with 7 bases that match TRBD1. Looked up from germline, CDR1 is DFQATT and CDR2 is SNEGSKA (reference sequence). V dropped 5 bases and J dropped 0; count of bases not matched to a gene: 4. The CDR3 has 13 residues. DNA of the CDR3: TGCAGTGCTCAGGACAGGAGCTCCTACGAGCAGTACTTC. This sequence encodes CSAQDRSSYEQYF.

This clonotype has at least ten counts. The chain combines TRBV2 with TRBJ2-3; the D gene is possibly TRBD1 (6 bases). The V end lost 0 bases, the J end lost 4 bases, and 14 bases lay between the germline ends. The CDR3 covers 16 residues. Germline-derived CDR1 and CDR2 are SNHLY and FYNNEI. The DNA for the CDR3 is TGTGCCAGCAGTGAAGCTGCAGGGGTGGGACCAGATACGCAGTATTTT. As protein: CASSEAAGVGPDTQYF.

This chain uses TRBV5-1 with TRBJ2-3; the D is unclear. The CDR3 is 15 residues long. The V gene lost 6 bases and the J gene lost 0 bases, with 14 bases spanning the gap. The germline CDR1 and CDR2 sequences are SGHRS and YFSETQ. CDR3 residues: CASKSATPSTDTQYF. As DNA, the CDR3 is TGCGCCAGCAAATCCGCTACCCCTAGCACAGATACGCAGTATTTT.

The table lists this clonotype with many counts. V is TRBV21-1 and J is TRBJ2-2. TRBV21-1 counts as a pseudogene. This CDR3 region has 9 residues. CDR3 in amino acids: CASSKALVF. In nucleotides, the CDR3 is TGTGCCAGCAGCAAAGCGTTGGTTTTT.

This clonotype was observed a handful of times. The chain carries TRBV6-5 and TRBJ1-4, with a weak D call TRBD1 (5 bases). V lost 0 bases to trimming and J lost 0 bases, with 20 bases between them. This CDR3 is built from 20 residues. Germline V gene data show CDR1 as MNHEY and CDR2 as SVGAGI. This chain's CDR3 is CASSYSYPGGRLATNEKLFF. In DNA form, the CDR3 reads TGTGCCAGCAGTTACTCTTACCCGGGGGGAAGGCTTGCAACTAATGAAAAACTGTTTTTT.

This clonotype was detected only a few times. The V gene is TRBV7-9, the J gene TRBJ1-2; D is unresolved. This CDR3 has 12 residues. Germline V lookup: CDR1 SEHNR, CDR2 FQNEAQ (reference sequence). Between the trimmed V and J ends, which lost 6 bases and 3 bases, there was a span of 8 bases. The CDR3 DNA is TGTGCCAGCAGTCGGGCTGACTATGGCTACACCTTC. Amino acids: CASSRADYGYTF.

Written as DNA, the CDR3 is TGTGCCATCATTACGTGGGGTCCCCTCTACGAGCAGTACTTC. It specifies CAIITWGPLYEQYF. The V and J genes are TRBV10-3 and TRBJ2-7; unclear D gene. CDR1 and CDR2 (germline): ENHRY, SYGVKD. V lost 7 bases, J lost 3 bases, and 16 bases lay in between. The CDR3 contains 14 residues.

The chain has TRBV7-2 and TRBJ1-2; D gene unclear. V gave up 3 bases and J gave up 3 bases, with 11 bases separating them. CDR1 is SGHTA and CDR2 is FQGNSA in the germline V gene. The CDR3 contains 14 residues. CDR3: CASSLVTAYYGYTF. CDR3 DNA sequence: TGTGCCAGCAGCTTGGTCACCGCGTACTATGGCTACACCTTC.

This clonotype occurred a few times. J is TRBJ2-3 and V is TRBV5-6; D perhaps matches TRBD2 (6 bases). V shed 0 bases and J shed 9 bases, with 11 bases lying between them. The germline V gene encodes CDR1 SGHDT and CDR2 YYEEEE. The CDR3 is made up of 13 amino acids. This chain's CDR3 is CASSLEAGKTQYF. In nucleotides, the CDR3 is TGTGCCAGCAGCTTGGAGGCGGGAAAAACGCAGTATTTT.

This clonotype was counted many times. V gene TRBV10-3 combines with J gene TRBJ2-1, with TRBD1 matching over 10 bases. The V gene end was trimmed by 6 bases and the J gene end by 3 bases; junction bases not matched to a gene: 5. CDR1 is ENHRY, CDR2 SYGVKD, per germline. The CDR3 covers 15 residues. The CDR3 DNA sequence: TGTGCCATCAGCGCCGGGACAGGGGACTACAATGAGCAGTTCTTC. Translation gives CAISAGTGDYNEQFF.

In its sample, this clonotype was seen a few times. V is TRBV6-6 and J is TRBJ1-2, with D possibly TRBD1 on 5 matching bases. This CDR3 has 14 residues. The V gene's germline CDR1 is MNHNY and CDR2 SVGAGI (reference sequence). Trimming removed 2 bases at V and 6 bases at J, with 13 bases between. In nucleotides, the CDR3 is TGTGCCAGCAGTTACCCCCAGGGAACCGATGGCTACACCTTC. As protein: CASSYPQGTDGYTF.

This clonotype was detected many times. The chain recombines TRBV7-2 with TRBJ1-1, with 9 nucleotides matching TRBD1. CDR3 size: 13 residues. Germline values: CDR1 SGHTA, CDR2 FQGNSA. The V segment lost 3 bases and the J segment 9 bases; nucleotides outside the gene matches: 5. CDR3 coding DNA: TGTGCCAGCAGCTTCGGACAGGGGAGTCAAGCTTTCTTT. This gives the protein CASSFGQGSQAFF. The variable domain in full, with the rest retrieved from reference TRBV7-2 and TRBJ1-1, is GAGVSQSPSNKVTEKGKDVELRCDPISGHTALYWYRQSLGQGLEFLIYFQGNSAPDKSGLPSDRFSAERTGGSVSTLTIQRTQQEDSAVYLCASSFGQGSQAFFGQGTRLTVV.

There are many counts of this clonotype. The V and J genes are TRBV7-2 and TRBJ2-3, with 14 bases fitting TRBD2. Unmatched junction bases numbered 6, after V lost 4 bases and J lost 6 bases. The CDR3 contains 16 residues. Germline V gene sequence: CDR1 SGHTA, CDR2 FQGNSA. CDR3: CASSSQGLAGVDTQYF. CDR3 DNA: TGTGCCAGCAGCTCCCAGGGACTAGCGGGGGTTGATACGCAGTATTTT.

The V call is TRBV29-1, the J call TRBJ1-1; no clear D. Germline CDR1 and CDR2: SQVTM and ANQGSEA. The CDR3 totals 13 residues. The V gene lost 4 bases and the J gene lost 1 base, with 10 bases spanning the gap. The CDR3 DNA sequence: TGCAGCGTTGGAACGCAGGCGAACACTGAAGCTTTCTTT. This translates into CSVGTQANTEAFF.

A word on this clonotype: A junction end diverges from the germline sequence, so it may reflect a read error. The chain is built from TRBV6-5 and TRBJ2-5, with TRBD1 identical over 8 bases. Germline CDR1 reads MNHEY; CDR2 reads SVGAGI. There are 12 residues in the CDR3. As DNA, the CDR3 is TGTGCCAGTCGGACAGGGAAAGATACCCAGTACTTC. The encoded protein is CASRTGKDTQYF.

In this sample, this clonotype turned up a few times. The chain couples TRBV6-2 or TRBV6-3 to TRBJ1-1, with no clear D. The V end lost 2 bases, the J end lost 7 bases, and 8 bases lay between the germline ends. The germline gives CDR1 MNHEY, CDR2 SVGEGT. The CDR3 contains 12 residues. The CDR3 DNA follows: TGTGCCAGCAGTTACCGAGTAGATGAAGCTTTCTTT. It translates to CASSYRVDEAFF.